This is a list of T cell receptor beta chains from one sample in a study of T cells after yellow fever vaccination. TCRdb reprocessed the 5' RACE reads via MiXCR and lists one record per CDR3 protein. The sample consists of some 600,000 distinct CDR3 sequences, approximately 13% of them appearing once. This sample comprised PBMCs, obtained on the day of the yellow fever booster vaccination. Every receptor here comes from a man aged 25 to 45 who received the YFV17D yellow fever vaccine. CDR3s include the opening cysteine and the closing phenylalanine or tryptophan. Fields, in order: V gene, clone size, J gene, D gene, CDR3 DNA, CDR3 protein. The D gene is left open where the match is weak. Clone size is stated in some rows and not others, as once, few, many or a class when expanded.

V: TRBV12-3/TRBV12-4
size: few
J: TRBJ2-3
D: .
DNA: TGTGCCAGCAGTCCACCGAGCGGGCTAACAGATACGCAGTATTTT
CDR3: CASSPPSGLTDTQYF

V: TRBV7-9
size: .
J: TRBJ2-7
D: .
DNA: TGTGCCAGCAGCTTACTTGGCGAGATCTCCTACGAGCAGTACTTC
CDR3: CASSLLGEISYEQYF

V: TRBV27
size: few
J: TRBJ2-2
D: TRBD2
DNA: TGTGCCAGCAGTAAAACTAGCGGGAGGATCGGGGAGCTGTTTTTT
CDR3: CASSKTSGRIGELFF

V: TRBV7-2
size: .
J: TRBJ2-1
D: .
DNA: TGTGCCAGCAGCTTGATTGGGGGAGGCCATGAGCAGTTCTTC
CDR3: CASSLIGGGHEQFF

V: TRBV4-3
size: few
J: TRBJ2-2
D: .
DNA: TGCGCCAGCAGCCAGCGTAGGGGGGGAGGCGGGGAGCTGTTTTTT
CDR3: CASSQRRGGGGELFF

V: TRBV29-1
size: .
J: TRBJ2-3
D: .
DNA: TGCAGCGTTGTAGGGGGGAACACAGATACGCAGTATTTT
CDR3: CSVVGGNTDTQYF

V: TRBV2
size: .
J: TRBJ2-1
D: .
DNA: TGTGCCAGCAGCGCCATGAGCTCCTACAATGAGCAGTTCTTC
CDR3: CASSAMSSYNEQFF

V: TRBV28
size: .
J: TRBJ2-1
D: .
DNA: TGTGCCAGCAGTTCTCGGAGGAGGGTTGGCTACAATGAGCAGTTCTTC
CDR3: CASSSRRRVGYNEQFF

V: TRBV5-1
size: .
J: TRBJ2-3
D: .
DNA: TGCGCCAGCAGCCCCCTGCCAGGGGATACGCAGTATTTT
CDR3: CASSPLPGDTQYF

V: TRBV19
size: .
J: TRBJ2-1
D: .
DNA: TGTGCCAGTAGTCCTAATCTAGCGAATGAGCAGTTCTTC
CDR3: CASSPNLANEQFF

V: TRBV29-1
size: few
J: TRBJ2-1
D: .
DNA: TGCAGCGCAATTTCGCGGTTTGAGCAGTTCTTC
CDR3: CSAISRFEQFF

V: TRBV3-1
size: .
J: TRBJ2-1
D: .
DNA: TGTGCCAGCAGCCAAGGAGGTGTTGGTGAGCAGTTCTTC
CDR3: CASSQGGVGEQFF

V: TRBV18
size: .
J: TRBJ2-3
D: TRBD2
DNA: TGTGCCAGCTCACCACCCCGGACTAGTTTCTCCGATACGCAGTATTTT
CDR3: CASSPPRTSFSDTQYF

V: TRBV12-3/TRBV12-4
size: few
J: TRBJ2-4
D: .
DNA: TGTGCCAGCAGCATTGCCGGGACTCAAGAAAACATTCAGTACTTC
CDR3: CASSIAGTQENIQYF

V: TRBV21-1
size: few
J: TRBJ2-7
D: .
DNA: TGTGCCAGCAGCGACCGGGACAGGGTGAGCTCCTACGAGCAGTACTTC
CDR3: CASSDRDRVSSYEQYF

V: TRBV3-1
size: .
J: TRBJ2-5
D: .
DNA: TGTGCCAGCAGCCACCAGGGCCAAGAGACCCAGTACTTC
CDR3: CASSHQGQETQYF

V: TRBV12-3/TRBV12-4
size: few
J: TRBJ1-5
D: .
DNA: TGTGCCAGCAGCCTTACAGGGATGGGCAATCAGCCCCAGCATTTT
CDR3: CASSLTGMGNQPQHF

V: TRBV25-1
size: few
J: TRBJ2-1
D: TRBD2
DNA: TGTGCCAGCAGTGGTCATATAAGGCTAGCGGGAGAGGCCTACAATGAGCAGTTCTTC
CDR3: CASSGHIRLAGEAYNEQFF

V: TRBV5-6
size: .
J: TRBJ2-7
D: TRBD2
DNA: TGTGCCAGCAGCTTGGTGGACTGGCCGGGAGGTACCTACGAGCAGTACTTC
CDR3: CASSLVDWPGGTYEQYF

V: TRBV20-1
size: few
J: TRBJ2-1
D: .
DNA: TGCAGTGCTAGCGGCCAGGGGCCCTTAAACAATGAGCAGTTCTTC
CDR3: CSASGQGPLNNEQFF

V: TRBV24-1
size: .
J: TRBJ2-1
D: TRBD2
DNA: TGTGCCACCAGTGATTTCGGACTAGCGGGAGGGCCTATCGATGAGCAGTTCTTC
CDR3: CATSDFGLAGGPIDEQFF

V: TRBV7-2
size: .
J: TRBJ1-2
D: .
DNA: TGTGCCAGCAGCTTAGCGGGCCCAGCCTCGGGCTACACCTTC
CDR3: CASSLAGPASGYTF

V: TRBV6-5
size: .
J: TRBJ2-5
D: .
DNA: TGTGCCAGCAGTTATCGTAAGGGACGGGAGACCCAGTACTTC
CDR3: CASSYRKGRETQYF

V: TRBV6-2/TRBV6-3
size: .
J: TRBJ2-7
D: TRBD1
DNA: TGTGCCAGCAGTTACTCTGGGCGGGGACAGGGAGCCGAGCAGTACTTC
CDR3: CASSYSGRGQGAEQYF

V: TRBV6-1
size: few
J: TRBJ1-2
D: .
DNA: TGTGCCAGCAGTGATCGGGCAAGGGAACCCTATGGCTACACCTTC
CDR3: CASSDRAREPYGYTF

V: TRBV5-1
size: many
J: TRBJ2-1
D: .
DNA: TGCGCCAGCAGCTTGGCCGGGATTTCCTCCTACAATGAGCAGTTCTTC
CDR3: CASSLAGISSYNEQFF

V: TRBV7-2
size: .
J: TRBJ1-2
D: .
DNA: TGTGCCAGCAGCTTAAGTAGGGGAACCTATGGCTACACCTTC
CDR3: CASSLSRGTYGYTF

V: TRBV7-9
size: .
J: TRBJ2-2
D: .
DNA: TGTGCCAGCAGCCAGGACAGCGATACCGGGGAGCTGTTTTTT
CDR3: CASSQDSDTGELFF

V: TRBV6-2/TRBV6-3
size: many
J: TRBJ2-1
D: .
DNA: TGTGCCAGCAGTGCGGGGACAGCGGGCAAGCAGTTCTTC
CDR3: CASSAGTAGKQFF

V: TRBV7-2
size: few
J: TRBJ2-7
D: .
DNA: TGTGCCAGCAGCTTAGGTCAGGGCCTCGGTGGCGAGCAGTACTTC
CDR3: CASSLGQGLGGEQYF

V: TRBV2
size: .
J: TRBJ2-1
D: TRBD2
DNA: TGTGCCAGCACCCAGTCGGCTAGCGGGAGGGTCTGGGAGCAGTTCTTC
CDR3: CASTQSASGRVWEQFF

V: TRBV7-9
size: many
J: TRBJ2-3
D: .
DNA: TGTGCCAGCAGCTACACAGATACGCAGTATTTT
CDR3: CASSYTDTQYF

V: TRBV4-3
size: few
J: TRBJ2-1
D: TRBD2
DNA: TGCGCCAGCAGCCAAGGCGTATGGCGGGAGAACAACAATGAGCAGTTCTTC
CDR3: CASSQGVWRENNNEQFF

V: TRBV9
size: few
J: TRBJ2-3
D: .
DNA: TGTGCCAGCAGCTCACCCCCAGCGGCGGTGCTGGATACGCAGTATTTT
CDR3: CASSSPPAAVLDTQYF

V: TRBV20-1
size: .
J: TRBJ2-3
D: TRBD2
DNA: TGCAGTGCTAGAGGACTGGGGCTAGCGGGAGGAAGCACAGATACGCAGTATTTT
CDR3: CSARGLGLAGGSTDTQYF